Included here is one TCR beta chain sequence, with context. The sample holds many counts of this clonotype. The specificity of this receptor is unknown. Base qualities are not provided; no much larger clone lies one nucleotide away. Graves' hyperthyroidism was defined as stable when no progression to ophthalmopathy occurred over 18 months of follow-up. The hyperthyroidism patients were between 18 and 65 years old and newly diagnosed, with a disease duration of less than 2 months. Any patient with an uncontrolled infection, another autoimmune disease, pregnancy or lactation was excluded. Diagnoses were established on the basis of clinical symptoms, serum thyroxine and TRAb, thyroid ultrasound, and orbital computed tomography. Ficoll-Paque density gradient centrifugation was used to isolate PBMCs from approximately 11 ml of fresh peripheral blood. Total RNA was extracted with Trizol reagent, and quality was checked on an Agilent 2100 Bioanalyzer.

The CDR3, cysteine through phenylalanine, is 13 amino acids long. The retained sequence is limited to the CDR3, 39 bases, with the frame set at the first base. CDR1 and CDR2 are read off the germline V gene as MNHNS and SASEGT. V drops 6 bases and J drops 3 bases, leaving 11 bases in between. TCR beta CDR3 regions were amplified from RNA transcripts. The TCR CDR3 was subjected to a first round of RT-PCR using the HTBI primer set and the Qiagen OneStep RT-PCR kit. The libraries were constructed in a second round of multiplex PCR and then size-selected and purified. Libraries were sequenced paired-end with 100 bp reads on an Illumina HiSeq2000. The authors' pipeline ran thus. SOAPnuke was used to process the raw data, throwing out any read that contained adapters or uncalled bases, had a mean Phred below 15, or lacked an exact constant-primer or identifier match. High-quality paired reads were merged with COPE v1.2.5, and unique nucleotide sequences were defined as clonotypes. MiTCR v1.1 was used to align the clonotypes against IMGT TRBV, TRBD and TRBJ reference segments. Only V-J combinations with frequency above 0.0001, covering 98% to 99.2% of repertoires, were analysed. The TCS score was defined as the ratio of F50 (clonal expansion) to E x V (chaos), calculated using BLOSUM62-based TCRdist between CDR3 peptides within each V-J. Welch's t-statistics and random forest reduced 514 V-J features to 10 to 15, which were used in a naive Bayes classifier (R e1071). The public reads were reprocessed in TCRdb via fastp at Q25 and MiXCR, keeping in-frame beta chains. Rows are unified per CDR3 protein, each entry keeping the most common DNA and genes. TCRdb, rather than the study authors, made the V and J calls. The sample table holds about 620,000 distinct CDR3 sequences, of which roughly 17% were seen once. The top ten constitute 3.8% of the sample.

These data come from a study of T cells in Graves' hyperthyroidism and ophthalmopathy (dated by TCRdb to between 2018 and 2021). About the investigation overall: Peripheral blood was sampled at the time of initial diagnosis, prior to any treatment. A discovery cohort of about a hundred patients, approximately 45 with Graves' ophthalmopathy and approximately 57 with stable Graves' hyperthyroidism, was used to find distinguishing TCR V-J signatures. Whether ophthalmopathy could be predicted prospectively was tested in an independent validation cohort made up of under 20 hyperthyroidism patients plus 17 patients who later progressed to ophthalmopathy. The approximately 100 discovery patients were divided at random into training and test sets in a 7:3 ratio. Thyroid tissue and blood T-cell repertoires from six Graves' hyperthyroidism patients were also compared in the study. After sampling, hyperthyroidism patients received methimazole starting at 30 mg daily, and ophthalmopathy patients received high-dose intravenous methylprednisolone. The paper describes TCR Vbeta CDR3 sequencing of 120 to 150 peripheral blood samples, made up of around 41 ophthalmopathy patients, 70 to 75 hyperthyroidism patients and 17 progressor patients.

Results the study describes overall, beyond this receptor: A model built on a 13 V-J signature distinguished ophthalmopathy from stable hyperthyroidism, reaching 85% to 90% sensitivity and 81.08% specificity in cross-validation and 80%/75% in testing. In validation, the model predicted progression to ophthalmopathy a median of approximately 6.3 months before onset, with roughly 70% sensitivity and more than 72% specificity. Most expanded thyroid clonotypes (frequency above 0.001) were also detected in blood, suggesting blood repertoires may reflect thyroid immune responses. Sample size was not statistically predetermined, and investigators were not blinded to group allocation.

The sequencing sample was made of blood. The receptor's source is a woman aged 30 to 39 with Graves' hyperthyroidism. The chain is encoded by TRBV6-1 joined to TRBJ1-2; the D gene is possibly TRBD1, with 6 bases matching. CDR3 reads: CASSNDRHYGYTF. The nucleotides are TGTGCCAGCAGCAACGACAGGCACTATGGCTACACCTTC.